A selection of T cell receptor beta chains follows, all from one sample in a study of CXCR3-negative and CXCR3-positive naive CD8 T cells. No DNA is given; TCRdb re-called the 5' RACE reads and lists each CDR3 protein once. The repertoire table contains 35,000 to 55,000 distinct CDR3 sequences. Sequencing was carried out using naive CXCR3- CD8+ T cells from blood. Every receptor here comes from a human donor in good health. Some clones in this sample may be carry-over from other donors' samples. Each CDR3 is given with its conserved first and last residue.

j_call,v_call,cdr3_aa
TRBJ1-4,TRBV28,CASSFARASGLGEKLFF
TRBJ2-7,TRBV11-2,CASSLPVRSLEQYF
TRBJ2-7,TRBV7-2,CASSLDYSPYEQYF
TRBJ2-1,TRBV29-1,CSVLAGVSYNEQFF
TRBJ2-5,TRBV6-4,CASSKTGGEGQETQYF
TRBJ1-1,TRBV4-3,CASSQDGRVGDGTEAFF
TRBJ2-5,TRBV3-1,CASSLPTNEETQYF
TRBJ1-1,TRBV28,CASTLTGMNTEAFF
TRBJ2-7,TRBV28,CASRPAGGLYEQYF
TRBJ2-7,TRBV5-1,CASSPLASGIYEQYF
TRBJ2-3,TRBV5-1,CASSLPRADTQYF
TRBJ2-7,TRBV7-2,CASSYELGTYEQYF
TRBJ2-7,TRBV4-1,CASSRENDYEQYF
TRBJ1-1,TRBV25-1,CASGGTGSKEAFF
TRBJ2-1,TRBV7-9,CASSLGGTEQFF
TRBJ1-2,TRBV9,CASSGVVPSYGYTF
TRBJ2-7,TRBV7-2,CATDGGQGPYEQYF
TRBJ2-7,TRBV7-9,CASSLWAPGQGIAGVHEQYF
TRBJ1-4,TRBV4-3,CASSPFGQGATNEKLFF
TRBJ1-1,TRBV7-9,CASSSTSLNTEAFF
TRBJ1-6,TRBV4-2,CASSQGPLDNSPLHF
TRBJ2-7,TRBV27,CASRTGTGTSYEQYF
TRBJ2-3,TRBV5-1,CASSPDQGRDTQYF
TRBJ1-2,TRBV29-1,CSVELSGTHNYGYTF
TRBJ1-4,TRBV6-5,CASSPKQGELFF
TRBJ2-5,TRBV7-7,CASSLSVAGDETQYF
TRBJ2-5,TRBV27,CASSLRGLAQETQYF
TRBJ1-5,TRBV4-1,CASSQGAQDQPQHF